This T cell receptor beta chain was recorded in a study of T cell responses to AZD1222 COVID-19 vaccine. Findings and caveats of the study: Regions 160-218 and 743-854 held dominance among vaccine-associated CD4 TCRs, which spanned spike. In a largely white British group with more females than males, clonal diversity was possibly underestimated.

This clone has a handful of counts. Its antigen is undetermined. The method was immunoSEQ multiplex PCR; TCRdb's version includes in-frame clones alone and lacks a portion of them. Of approximately 150,000 clones in the sample, around 90% were seen once. Germline-derived CDR1 and CDR2 are SQVTM and ANQGSEA. This CDR3 comprises 13 residues. The germline V and J ends were trimmed by 6 bases and 0 bases, with 9 bases remaining between them. The material was peripheral blood, obtained on day 0 of AZD1222 vaccination. This sequence originates from an adult in good health. The chain uses TRBV29-1 and TRBJ1-5; TRBD1 might be the D (5 bases). The CDR3 DNA sequence: TGCAGCGTAAAACAGGATAGCAATCAGCCCCAGCATTTT. Amino acids: CSVKQDSNQPQHF.